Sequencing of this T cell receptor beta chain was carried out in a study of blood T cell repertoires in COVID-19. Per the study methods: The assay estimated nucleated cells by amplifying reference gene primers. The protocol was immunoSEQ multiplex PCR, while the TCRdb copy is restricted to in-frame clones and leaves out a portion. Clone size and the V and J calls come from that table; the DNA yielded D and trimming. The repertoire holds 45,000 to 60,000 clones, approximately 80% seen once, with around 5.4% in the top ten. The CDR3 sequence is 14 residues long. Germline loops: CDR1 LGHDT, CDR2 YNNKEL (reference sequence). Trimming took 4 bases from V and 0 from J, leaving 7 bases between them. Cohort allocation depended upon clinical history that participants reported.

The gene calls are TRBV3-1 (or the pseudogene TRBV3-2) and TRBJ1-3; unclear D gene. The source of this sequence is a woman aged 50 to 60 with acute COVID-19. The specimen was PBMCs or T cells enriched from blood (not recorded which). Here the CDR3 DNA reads TGTGCCAGCAGCCCCCGGGACTCTGGAAACACCATATATTTT. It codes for CASSPRDSGNTIYF.